The clone carrying this TCR beta chain was picked up many times. Its cognate antigen is unknown. CDR1 and CDR2 (germline): LGHDT, YNNKEL (reference sequence). CDR3 length: 15 amino acids. The ends were cut back, 3 bases at V and 4 bases at J, with 16 bases in the middle. Each diagnosis was grounded in clinical symptoms, serum thyroxine and TRAb, thyroid ultrasound, and orbital computed tomography. Amplified regions were TCR beta CDR3 sequences from RNA transcripts. A set of HTBI primers served as the primers for a first-round RT-PCR of the TCR CDR3. TCRdb reprocessed the multiplex PCR reads via MiXCR and lists one record per CDR3 protein. Here the sample spans 500,000 or so distinct CDR3 sequences, around 15% being singletons. This specimen belongs to a study of T cells in Graves' hyperthyroidism and ophthalmopathy. The study, taken as a whole, reports: By a 13 V-J model, ophthalmopathy was set apart from stable hyperthyroidism.

The TCR originated in a woman in her twenties or thirties with Graves' ophthalmopathy. The source material was blood. V usage is TRBV3-1 and J usage is TRBJ2-7, with D possibly being TRBD1 or TRBD2 (5 bases each). In DNA form, the CDR3 reads TGTGCCAGCAGCCAGTTTAGGGACGGCCTTTACGAGCAGTACTTC. Protein sequence: CASSQFRDGLYEQYF.